These 21 T cell receptor beta chains were sequenced from one sample in a study of blood T cell repertoires in COVID-19. Assay used: immunoSEQ multiplex PCR; TCRdb lists only in-frame clones, some missing. The sample includes fewer than 90,000 clones, approximately 71% seen only once; the top ten take 3.5% to 4.5%. Sequencing was performed on peripheral blood. The source of these receptors is a woman aged 50 to 60 with acute or convalescent COVID-19.

V gene TRBV28 combines with J gene TRBJ1-1; no clear D. The germline V gene encodes CDR1 MDHEN and CDR2 SYDVKM. CDR3 length: 14 amino acids. The ends were cut back, 5 bases at V and 1 base at J, with 11 bases in the middle. This CDR3 is CASSLGSPNTEAFF. In DNA form, the CDR3 reads TGTGCCAGCAGTCTGGGCAGTCCGAACACTGAAGCTTTCTTT.

The chain is built from TRBV6-1 and TRBJ2-1; 10 bases fit TRBD2. The CDR3 contains 17 residues. Germline V gene sequence: CDR1 MNHNS, CDR2 SASEGT. Unmatched junction bases numbered 10, after V lost 0 bases and J lost 8 bases. In DNA, the CDR3 is TGTGCCAGCAGTGAAGCTAGCAGGCTAGCGGGGGCTGATGAGCAGTTCTTC. Translated: CASSEASRLAGADEQFF.

The chain couples TRBV4-2 to TRBJ1-5; weak D call: TRBD1 (6 bases). CDR3 length equals 16 residues. V lost 0 bases, J lost 5 bases, and 14 bases lay in between. Germline V lookup: CDR1 LGHNA, CDR2 YNFKEQ. The CDR3 sequence: CASSQDGGGGDQPQHF. The CDR3 DNA is TGTGCCAGCAGCCAAGATGGGGGCGGGGGCGATCAGCCCCAGCATTTT.

This clone has only a few counts. The V call is TRBV11-2, the J call TRBJ2-5; 10 bases are shared with TRBD1. The CDR3 covers 14 residues. V trimming: 5 bases; J trimming: 9 bases; junction bases outside the gene matches: 9. Germline V gene lookup returns CDR1 SGHAT and CDR2 FQNNGV. The CDR3 loop reads CASSPNTDRGAQYF. The CDR3 coding sequence is TGTGCCAGCAGCCCCAATACGGACAGGGGGGCCCAGTACTTC. Filled out from reference TRBV11-2 and TRBJ2-5, the complete variable domain reads EAGVAQSPRYKIIEKRQSVAFWCNPISGHATLYWYQQILGQGPKLLIQFQNNGVVDDSQLPKDRFSAERLKGVDSTLKIQPAKLEDSAVYLCASSPNTDRGAQYFGPGTRLLVL.

V usage is TRBV6-5 and J usage is TRBJ1-2; TRBD1 aligns across 10 bases. J lost 8 bases, V lost 6 bases, and 6 bases had no gene match. CDR3 length equals 13 residues. Germline CDR1 MNHEY, CDR2 SVGAGI. The CDR3 DNA reads TGTGCCAGCAGATCCGGACAGGGGGGCGGCTACACCTTC. Its translation: CASRSGQGGGYTF.

J is TRBJ1-2 and V is TRBV2; D is uncertain. CDR1 SNHLY and CDR2 FYNNEI come from the germline V gene. This CDR3 has 13 residues. V lost 3 bases and J lost 4, with 9 bases in between. CDR3 loop: CASSDLGTYGYTF. The CDR3 DNA is TGTGCCAGCAGTGATTTGGGCACCTATGGCTACACCTTC. The complete variable domain, with remaining parts taken from reference TRBV2 and TRBJ1-2, reads EPEVTQTPSHQVTQMGQEVILRCVPISNHLYFYWYRQILGQKVEFLVSFYNNEISEKSEIFDDQFSVERPDGSNFTLKIRSTKLEDSAMYFCASSDLGTYGYTFGSGTRLTVV.

The chain joins TRBV15 to TRBJ2-7; unclear D gene. This CDR3 comprises 15 residues. The V and J ends lost 0 bases and 0 bases respectively, with 9 bases between them. CDR1 is LNHNV and CDR2 is YYDKDF in the germline V gene (reference sequence). The CDR3 bases are TGTGCCACCAGCAGAGATCACCGGAGCTCCTACGAGCAGTACTTC. Encoded protein: CATSRDHRSSYEQYF.

The V call is TRBV28, the J call TRBJ2-5; D unclear. V was clipped by 1 base and J by 7 bases, with 22 bases between them. Germline V gene data show CDR1 as MDHEN and CDR2 as SYDVKM. CDR3 length: 17 residues. CDR3 sequence: CASSLSLMAISSGTQYF. In DNA, the CDR3 is TGTGCCAGCAGTTTATCCCTTATGGCCATCTCCTCGGGGACCCAGTACTTC.

The V gene is TRBV18, the J gene TRBJ1-1; unclear D gene. Germline V lookup: CDR1 KGHSH, CDR2 LQKENI. The CDR3 runs 13 residues. The germline V and J ends were trimmed by 6 bases and 0 bases, with 8 bases remaining between them. CDR3: CASSTEMNTEAFF. CDR3 DNA: TGTGCCAGCTCTACAGAAATGAACACTGAAGCTTTCTTT. The full variable domain, rest sourced from reference TRBV18 and TRBJ1-1, is NAGVMQNPRHLVRRRGQEARLRCSPMKGHSHVYWYRQLPEEGLKFMVYLQKENIIDESGMPKERFSAEFPKEGPSILRIQQVVRGDSAAYFCASSTEMNTEAFFGQGTRLTVV.

This clone was seen more than once but under ten times. The V call is TRBV19, the J call TRBJ1-2; 11 positions agree with TRBD1. With 6 bases clipped from V and 4 bases from J, the junction kept 4 bases outside the gene matches. Germline lookup yields CDR1 LNHDA and CDR2 SQIVND (reference sequence). The CDR3 has 14 amino acids. CDR3: CASRDRGPGYGYTF. As DNA, the CDR3 is TGTGCCAGTAGGGACAGGGGGCCTGGCTATGGCTACACCTTC.

This clone turned up a few times. J is TRBJ1-6 and V is TRBV9, with no clear D. Germline lookup yields CDR1 SGDLS and CDR2 YYNGEE. Trimming removed 0 bases from V and 6 bases from J, with 4 bases in between. This CDR3 spans 13 amino acids. The CDR3 region has the DNA TGTGCCAGCAGCGTAGGCGCTAATTCACCCCTCCACTTT. It codes for CASSVGANSPLHF.

The rearrangement joins TRBV11-2 to TRBJ2-5; D uncertain. The germline V and J ends were trimmed by 0 bases and 1 base, with 6 bases remaining between them. In germline, CDR1 is SGHAT, CDR2 FQNNGV. The CDR3 sequence is 14 residues long. For the CDR3, the DNA is TGTGCCAGCAGCTTAGACACGGGCCAAGAGACCCAGTACTTC. Translated, it gives CASSLDTGQETQYF.

A single count supports this clone. This chain joins TRBV6-1 and TRBJ1-1, with unresolved D. Germline loops: CDR1 MNHNS, CDR2 SASEGT. The V end lost 2 bases, the J end lost 8 bases, and 6 bases lay between the germline ends. This CDR3 comprises 11 residues. In DNA, the CDR3 is TGTGCCAGCAGTGAAATCGGGGAAGCTTTCTTT. This encodes CASSEIGEAFF.

Only a few counts were recorded for this clone. The same CDR3 arises from other DNA sequences in this sample as well. This chain uses TRBV11-2 with TRBJ2-7; D is undetermined. Trimming removed 0 bases from V and 7 bases from J, with 10 bases in between. Germline V gene lookup returns CDR1 SGHAT and CDR2 FQNNGV. The CDR3 has 13 residues. The CDR3 sequence is CASSLDLSREQYF. CDR3 in DNA: TGTGCCAGCAGCTTAGATCTGTCGAGAGAGCAGTACTTC. Variable domain in full (rest from reference TRBV11-2 and TRBJ2-7): EAGVAQSPRYKIIEKRQSVAFWCNPISGHATLYWYQQILGQGPKLLIQFQNNGVVDDSQLPKDRFSAERLKGVDSTLKIQPAKLEDSAVYLCASSLDLSREQYFGPGTRLTVT.

This clone was counted a single time. This chain joins TRBV7-7 and TRBJ2-1, with D perhaps TRBD2 (5 bases). Between the trimmed V and J ends, which lost 3 bases and 7 bases, there was a span of 10 bases. The CDR3 has 13 residues. Germline CDR1 is SSHAT and CDR2 is FNYEAQ (reference sequence). CDR3 protein: CASSFTRGNEQFF. The CDR3 DNA reads as TGTGCCAGCAGCTTTACCCGGGGAAATGAGCAGTTCTTC.

The rearrangement joins TRBV19 to TRBJ2-1; the match to TRBD1 covers 7 bases. Germline V gene sequence: CDR1 LNHDA, CDR2 SQIVND (reference sequence). The CDR3 sequence is 15 residues long. The J segment lost 3 bases and the V segment lost 7 bases, leaving 9 bases of the junction unmatched. The CDR3 is CASTPTGNLYNEQFF. The CDR3 nucleotides read TGTGCCAGTACCCCGACAGGGAATCTCTACAATGAGCAGTTCTTC.

The chain uses TRBV7-9 and TRBJ1-4; D might be TRBD1 (6 bases). This CDR3 is built from 13 residues. V lost 6 bases and J 7 bases, leaving 12 bases between the germline ends. Germline CDR1 and CDR2: SEHNR and FQNEAQ (reference sequence). This chain's CDR3 is CASRRGGSEKLFF. For the CDR3, the DNA is TGTGCCAGCAGACGAGGGGGTAGTGAAAAACTGTTTTTT.

The chain combines TRBV6-4 with TRBJ1-2, with D perhaps TRBD1 (6 bases). Germline-derived CDR1 and CDR2 are MRHNA and SNTAGT. V dropped 2 bases and J dropped 9 bases, with 13 bases sitting between them. The CDR3 runs 13 residues. For the CDR3, the DNA is TGTGCCAGCAGTGACCAGGACGGGGGGCGCTACACCTTC. Its translation is CASSDQDGGRYTF.

The gene calls are TRBV3-1 (or the pseudogene TRBV3-2) and TRBJ1-6, with D possibly matching TRBD1 (5 bases). The CDR3 has 13 residues. The germline gives CDR1 LGHDT, CDR2 YNNKEL (reference sequence). The V and J ends lost 4 bases and 12 bases respectively, with 13 bases between them. CDR3 amino acids: CASSLDQGGPLHF. DNA for the CDR3: TGTGCCAGCAGCCTAGACCAGGGTGGACCCCTCCACTTT.

This clone was counted only a few times. The chain has TRBV5-1 and TRBJ1-3; no reliable D call. The V end lost 4 bases, the J end lost 7 bases, and 6 bases lay between the germline ends. The CDR3 is made up of 11 amino acids. CDR1 and CDR2 (germline): SGHRS, YFSETQ. CDR3 DNA sequence: TGCGCCAGCAGCGACTTTAACACCATATATTTT. As protein: CASSDFNTIYF.

The chain employs TRBV5-4 and TRBJ2-3; D possibly corresponds to TRBD2 (5 bases). The V gene's germline CDR1 is SGHNT and CDR2 YYREEE (reference sequence). V shed 0 bases and J shed 2 bases, with 10 bases lying between them. The CDR3 loop spans 15 amino acids. CDR3 in DNA: TGTGCCAGCAGCTTGGAGGGAGCGGCCACAGATACGCAGTATTTT. It codes for CASSLEGAATDTQYF.